This T cell receptor beta chain is drawn from a study of Ad26.COV2.S vaccination and SARS-CoV-2 variants. Treatment defined: some 20 received Ad26.COV2.S at low or high dose, single or two shots; 5 received placebo; per-sample allocation not given. The study sampled participants on day 63 after the first vaccine or placebo injection. The junction had 7 bases not matched to a gene; V was cut back by 5 bases and J by 8 bases. Germline V gene sequence: CDR1 SGHTA, CDR2 FQGNSA. This CDR3 contains 15 residues. This table comes from immunoSEQ multiplex PCR, and its TCRdb copy is limited to in-frame clones, with some not included. The data hold approximately 410,000 clones, with roughly 88% observed a single time.

The V call is TRBV7-2, the J call TRBJ1-6, with 9 bases that match TRBD1. The sample in question was peripheral blood, obtained in a trial of Ad26.COV2.S vaccine versus placebo. The sequence derives from a person aged 18 to 65 who received the Ad26.COV2.S COVID-19 vaccine or a placebo. CDR3 residues: CASSLRQGVDSPLHF. The CDR3 DNA reads TGTGCCAGCAGCCTTAGACAGGGGGTTGATTCACCCCTCCACTTT.